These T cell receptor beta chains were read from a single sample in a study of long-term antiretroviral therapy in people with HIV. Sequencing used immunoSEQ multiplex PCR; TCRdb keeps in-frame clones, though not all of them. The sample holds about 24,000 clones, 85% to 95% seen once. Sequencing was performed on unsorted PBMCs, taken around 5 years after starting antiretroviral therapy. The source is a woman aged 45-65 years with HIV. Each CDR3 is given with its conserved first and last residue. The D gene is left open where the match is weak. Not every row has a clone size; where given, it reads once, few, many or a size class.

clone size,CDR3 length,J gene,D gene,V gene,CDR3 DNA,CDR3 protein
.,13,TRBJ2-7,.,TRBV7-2,TGTGCCAGCAGCTTAAAGTCCGACTACGAGCAGTACTTC,CASSLKSDYEQYF
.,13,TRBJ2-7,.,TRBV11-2,TGTGCCAGCAGCTTTGAGGTCACGTACGAGCAGTACTTC,CASSFEVTYEQYF
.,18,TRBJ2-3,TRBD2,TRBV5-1,TGCGCCAGCAGCTTGGACAAGACTAGCGGGAGGGGGACAGATACGCAGTATTTT,CASSLDKTSGRGTDTQYF
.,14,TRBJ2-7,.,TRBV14,TGTGCCAGCAGCCAAGATTTCACCTCCTACGAGCAGTACTTC,CASSQDFTSYEQYF
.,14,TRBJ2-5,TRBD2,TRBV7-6,TGTGCCAGCAGTCGCGGGAGAGCAAGAGAGACCCAGTACTTC,CASSRGRARETQYF
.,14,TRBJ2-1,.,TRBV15,TGTGCCACCAGCAGAGATCGCAACTACAATGAGCAGTTCTTC,CATSRDRNYNEQFF
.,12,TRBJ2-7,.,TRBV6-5,TGTGCCAGCAGTTACGTGAGCTACGAGCAGTACTTC,CASSYVSYEQYF
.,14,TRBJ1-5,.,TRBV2,TGTGCCAGCAGCATCGGACGGGTCAATCAGCCCCAGCATTTT,CASSIGRVNQPQHF
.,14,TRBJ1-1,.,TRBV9,TGTGCCAGCAGCGTAGACAGCTACCACACTGAAGCTTTCTTT,CASSVDSYHTEAFF
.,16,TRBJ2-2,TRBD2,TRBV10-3,TGTGCCATCAGTGAGCCTAGCGGGGGCAACACCGGGGAGCTGTTTTTT,CAISEPSGGNTGELFF
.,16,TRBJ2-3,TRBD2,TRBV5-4,TGTGCCAGCAGCTTGAAACTAGCGGGATTTACTGATACGCAGTATTTT,CASSLKLAGFTDTQYF
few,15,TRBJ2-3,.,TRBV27,TGTGCCAGCAGTTTATTCGGACTAACCACAGATACGCAGTATTTT,CASSLFGLTTDTQYF
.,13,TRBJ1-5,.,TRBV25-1,TGTGCCAGCAGCGTATATAGCAATCAGCCCCAGCATTTT,CASSVYSNQPQHF
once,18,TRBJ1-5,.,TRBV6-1,TGTGCCAGCAGTGAAGTTTACGGCTTACAGGGTCGCAATCAGCCCCAGCATTTT,CASSEVYGLQGRNQPQHF
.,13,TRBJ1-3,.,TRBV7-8,TGTGCCAGCAGCTCAGGGGTTGGTTACACCATATATTTT,CASSSGVGYTIYF
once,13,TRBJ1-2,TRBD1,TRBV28,TGTGCCAGCGAGGGACAGCTGCCCTATGGCTACACCTTC,CASEGQLPYGYTF
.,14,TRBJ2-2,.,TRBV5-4,TGTGCCAGCAGCATTGGACTGAACACCGGGGAGCTGTTTTTT,CASSIGLNTGELFF
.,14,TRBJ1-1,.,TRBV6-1,TGTGCCAGCATTCTCCCGGGGCATAACACTGAAGCTTTCTTT,CASILPGHNTEAFF
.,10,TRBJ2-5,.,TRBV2,TGTGCCAGCATTCGAGAGACCCAGTACTTC,CASIRETQYF
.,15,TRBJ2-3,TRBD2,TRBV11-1,TGTGCCAGCAGCTTCCTAGCGGAACTCACAGATACGCAGTATTTT,CASSFLAELTDTQYF
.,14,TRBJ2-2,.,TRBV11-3,TGTGCCAGCAGCTTGTTGGGATTTGGCGGGGAGCTGTTTTTT,CASSLLGFGGELFF
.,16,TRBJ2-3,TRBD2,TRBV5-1,TGCGCCAGCGCCCCCCTTAGGGGAGCGGGAGTGCATACGCAGTATTTT,CASAPLRGAGVHTQYF
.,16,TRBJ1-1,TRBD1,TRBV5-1,TGCGCCAGCAGCTTCCTCTTCCAGGGGGGGAACACTGAAGCTTTCTTT,CASSFLFQGGNTEAFF
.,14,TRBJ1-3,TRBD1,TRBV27,TGTGCCAGCAGTTTATCGGGACAGGGGAACACCATATATTTT,CASSLSGQGNTIYF
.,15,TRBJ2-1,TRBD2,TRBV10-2,TGCGCCAGCAGTGAAACGGGGGGCTCCTACAATGAGCAGTTCTTC,CASSETGGSYNEQFF
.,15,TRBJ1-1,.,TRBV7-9,TGTGCCAGCAGCACACCCCGGGCCGTGAACACTGAAGCTTTCTTT,CASSTPRAVNTEAFF
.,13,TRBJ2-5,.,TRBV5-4,TGTGCCAGCAGCGATGACAGTCAAGAGACCCAGTACTTC,CASSDDSQETQYF
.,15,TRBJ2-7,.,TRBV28,TGTGCCAGCACCTCCGGCCGGGGACTGATCTACGAGCAGTACTTC,CASTSGRGLIYEQYF
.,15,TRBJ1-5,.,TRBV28,TGTGCCAGCAGTCCAGCACAGGGATTCAATCAGCCCCAGCATTTT,CASSPAQGFNQPQHF
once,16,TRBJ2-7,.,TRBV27,TGTGCCAGCAGTCCAACCGACACACAACGGGCCTACGAGCAGTACTTC,CASSPTDTQRAYEQYF
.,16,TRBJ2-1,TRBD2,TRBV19,TGTGCCAGTAGTATCTTCGGGAGGGCCCCCTACAATGAGCAGTTCTTC,CASSIFGRAPYNEQFF
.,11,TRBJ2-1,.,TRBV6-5,TGTGCCAGCACCCTCGGGGGTGAGCAGTTCTTC,CASTLGGEQFF
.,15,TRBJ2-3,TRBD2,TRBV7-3,TGTGCCAGCAGCTTTAGCGGGACGAGCACAGATACGCAGTATTTT,CASSFSGTSTDTQYF
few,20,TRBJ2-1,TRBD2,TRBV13,TGTGCCAGCAGCTTAGGCATCGGACTAGCGGGAGGGCCAAGCTCTAATGAGCAGTTCTTC,CASSLGIGLAGGPSSNEQFF